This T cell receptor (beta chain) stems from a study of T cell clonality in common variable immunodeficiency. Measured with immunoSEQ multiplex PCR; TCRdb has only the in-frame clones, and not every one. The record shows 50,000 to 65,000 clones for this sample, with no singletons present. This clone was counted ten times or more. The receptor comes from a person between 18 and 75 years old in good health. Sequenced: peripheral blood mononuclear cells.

The CDR3 loop reads CASRSANRDRGQGYTF. The CDR3 bases that were read are TGTGCCAGCAGAAGCGCCAACCGGGACAGGGGTCAGGGC. The rearrangement joins TRBV13 to TRBJ1-2; TRBD1 matches at 10 bases. Read sequence stops 3 residues before the CDR3 end, and the germline J gene provides the missing end. Germline V gene sequence: CDR1 PRHDT, CDR2 FYEKMQ (reference sequence). This CDR3 spans 16 amino acids.